A selection of T cell receptor beta chains follows, all from one sample in a study of shared T cell receptors in the human thymus. Clones were sequenced by immunoSEQ multiplex PCR, and TCRdb holds only the in-frame ones, with some missing. The sample has 540,000 or so clones, 78% seen once; the top ten hold about 0.013%. These sequences were also reported in another study, on human thymus T cells.

The sample taken for sequencing was thymocytes. The receptors were sampled from a boy less than two years old with a congenital heart defect. CDR3s include the opening cysteine and the closing phenylalanine or tryptophan. A D gene is named only where the DNA matches it firmly. Size tells how often a clone was seen (once, few, many) or the class of an expanded clone, and some rows leave it out.

>TRBJ2-1|TRBV11-3|TRBD2|.
TGTGCCAGCAGCTTAGGCCGTAGCGGGAGGTACCCACCATACAATGAGCAGTTCTTC
CASSLGRSGRYPPYNEQFF
>TRBJ1-2|TRBV27|.|.
TGTGCCAGCAGCCACCGTAGAGGAGGAGTAGGGTATGGCTACACCTTC
CASSHRRGGVGYGYTF
>TRBJ1-5|TRBV4-3|.|.
TGCGCCAGCAGCCAAGAAGGGGGGGATCAGCCCCAGCATTTT
CASSQEGGDQPQHF
>TRBJ2-4|TRBV28|TRBD1|.
TGTGCCAGCAGTTTATCCCCGGACAGGAGGGCCAAAAACATTCAGTACTTC
CASSLSPDRRAKNIQYF
>TRBJ2-1|TRBV27|TRBD2|.
TGTGCCAGCAGTCTGCCCAGGACTAGCTCCTACAATGAGCAGTTCTTC
CASSLPRTSSYNEQFF
>TRBJ1-1|TRBV29-1|.|.
TGCAGCGCCACTGGGTACAGGGAAGAAGGGAACACTGAAGCTTTCTTT
CSATGYREEGNTEAFF
>TRBJ2-1|TRBV5-5|.|.
TGTGCCAGCACCCCCGGAGACAGGACCTACAATGAGCAGTTCTTC
CASTPGDRTYNEQFF
>TRBJ1-5|TRBV18|.|.
TGTGCCAGCTCACCACGTGGAAAGGGGGACCATCAGCCCCAGCATTTT
CASSPRGKGDHQPQHF
>TRBJ2-7|TRBV7-2|TRBD2|.
TGTGCCAGCAGCCCAGAAGGCACTAGCGGGAATAGCGAGCAGTACTTC
CASSPEGTSGNSEQYF
>TRBJ2-7|TRBV27|.|.
TGTGCCAGCAGTCCGCCCAGCTCCTACGAGCAGTACTTC
CASSPPSSYEQYF
>TRBJ1-1|TRBV6-5|.|.
TGTGCCAGCAGTTACGGAGGGGTGGGCACTGAAGCTTTCTTT
CASSYGGVGTEAFF
>TRBJ1-2|TRBV27|.|.
TGTGCCAGCAGTTTCTCCGGGGATGGCCGGGTCGTCAACTATGGCTACACCTTC
CASSFSGDGRVVNYGYTF
>TRBJ1-4|TRBV28|TRBD1|.
TGTGCCAGCAGTTTACCGCAGGGGGGCAGGGGTAATGAAAAACTGTTTTTT
CASSLPQGGRGNEKLFF
>TRBJ2-5|TRBV29-1|.|.
TGCAGCGTTGAATCGATACTAAAAGAGACCCAGTACTTC
CSVESILKETQYF
>TRBJ1-2|TRBV2|.|.
TGTGCCAGCAGCCTCCTCTTGACAGGTCCCTATGGCTACACCTTC
CASSLLLTGPYGYTF
>TRBJ2-1|TRBV5-6|TRBD2|.
TGTGCCAGCAGCTCTACACCCCAACTAGCGGGAGGGCCCGGTGAGCAGTTCTTC
CASSSTPQLAGGPGEQFF
>TRBJ2-1|TRBV4-1|.|.
TGCGCCAGCAGCCAACCCTGGCTAGCTGGCGAGGGTGATGAGCAGTTCTTC
CASSQPWLAGEGDEQFF
>TRBJ1-1|TRBV6-5|.|few
TGTGCCAGCAGTTACTCGTACGGTTCAATGAACACTGAAGCTTTCTTT
CASSYSYGSMNTEAFF
>TRBJ2-5|TRBV16|TRBD2|.
TGTGCCAGCAGCCAATCTCGGGAGGTCCAGTACTTC
CASSQSREVQYF
>TRBJ2-6|TRBV14|TRBD1|.
TGTGCCAGCAGCCAAGATCGAGGACAGGGGGCGAATGGGGCCAACGTCCTGACTTTC
CASSQDRGQGANGANVLTF
>TRBJ2-2|TRBV4-2|.|.
TGTGCCAGCAGCCAAGGAGGGACCGGGGAGCTGTTTTTT
CASSQGGTGELFF
>TRBJ2-7|TRBV10-3|TRBD2|.
TGTGCCATCTCCCTACTAGCGGACCCTTCCTACGAGCAGTACTTC
CAISLLADPSYEQYF
>TRBJ2-5|TRBV6-5|TRBD2|.
TGTGCCAGCAGTTACTCGGCTAGCGGGAGAAAGGAGACCCAGTACTTC
CASSYSASGRKETQYF
>TRBJ2-7|TRBV13|TRBD1|.
TGTGCCAGCAGCTCCCGGACAGGTGCCTACGAGCAGTACTTC
CASSSRTGAYEQYF
>TRBJ2-3|TRBV30|.|.
TGTGCCTGGAGCCCCCGAGTTCGTTACACAGATACGCAGTATTTT
CAWSPRVRYTDTQYF
>TRBJ2-5|TRBV6-1|.|.
TGTGCCAGCAGTGCCCAGGGGACGGAAAGCCGGAGGTCGGAGTACTTC
CASSAQGTESRRSEYF
>TRBJ2-2|TRBV7-3|.|.
TGTGCCAGCAGCTTAAGGGACAGGGGGCTCGTGACTAGCGGGAGGTTGAACACCGGGGAGCTGTTTTTT
CASSLRDRGLVTSGRLNTGELFF
>TRBJ2-3|TRBV27|TRBD2|.
TGTGCCAGCAGCTGGGGGACTAGCGGCACAGATACGCAGTATTTT
CASSWGTSGTDTQYF
>TRBJ2-6|TRBV5-4|.|few
TGTGCCAGCAGCTTGGCCGAGGAGGGGGCCTCTGGGGCCAACGTCCTGACTTTC
CASSLAEEGASGANVLTF
>TRBJ2-7|TRBV4-3|TRBD1|once
TGCGCCAGCAGCCAAACCCGTTCCGGGACAGGGGACGATCACGAGCAGTACTTC
CASSQTRSGTGDDHEQYF
>TRBJ2-5|TRBV30|TRBD1|few
TGTGCCTGGGATAGGCAGGGGGCGGTGGGGACCCAGTACTTC
CAWDRQGAVGTQYF
>TRBJ2-7|TRBV5-6|TRBD1|.
TGTGCCAGCAGCTTTTCGCGGACAGGGGGCGACGAGCAGTACTTC
CASSFSRTGGDEQYF
>TRBJ2-3|TRBV4-3|.|.
TGCGCCAGCAGCCAAGATGGAGACCTGGAGGCTAGCACAGATACGCAGTATTTT
CASSQDGDLEASTDTQYF
>TRBJ2-7|TRBV11-2|.|.
TGTGCCAGCAGCTTAGACGAAGTATCGGGGGAGACACACGAGCAGTACTTC
CASSLDEVSGETHEQYF
>TRBJ2-5|TRBV28|TRBD2|.
TGTGCCAGCAGTTTAAGGCTAGCGGGAGGGGCTTGGAAGGTAGAGACCCAGTACTTC
CASSLRLAGGAWKVETQYF
>TRBJ2-1|TRBV5-6|.|.
TGTGCCAGCAGCTTGTTCCCGAGCTCCTACAATGAGCAGTTCTTC
CASSLFPSSYNEQFF
>TRBJ1-2|TRBV6-6|TRBD1|.
TGTGCCAGCAGACAACGGACAGGGAGGCCCTATGGCTACACCTTC
CASRQRTGRPYGYTF
>TRBJ2-1|TRBV5-1|TRBD2|few
TGCGCCAGCAACCTAGCGGCAGACCCCTACAATGAGCAGTTCTTC
CASNLAADPYNEQFF
>TRBJ2-7|TRBV7-2|TRBD2|once
TGTGCCAGCAGCTTAGCCCCGCGCGTCCTAGCGGGACCTAGGGATACCTACGAGCAGTACTTC
CASSLAPRVLAGPRDTYEQYF
>TRBJ1-2|TRBV6-5|.|.
TGTGCCAGCATGACACCCCAGTTTCATGATGGCTACACCTTC
CASMTPQFHDGYTF
>TRBJ2-7|TRBV5-4|.|few
TGTGCCAGCAGCTTGGAGAACAGGTCCTCCTACGAGCAGTACTTC
CASSLENRSSYEQYF
>TRBJ2-7|TRBV5-4|TRBD2|.
TGTGCCAGCAGCAGAAGAGCGGGAAGCAACGAGCAGTACTTC
CASSRRAGSNEQYF
>TRBJ2-1|TRBV2|TRBD2|.
TGTGCCAGCAGTGAACTACGGGAGGGATACAATGAGCAGTTCTTC
CASSELREGYNEQFF
>TRBJ1-5|TRBV18|TRBD1|.
TGTGCCAGCTCACCGGACAGGGTAGGGCAGCCCCAGCATTTT
CASSPDRVGQPQHF
>TRBJ2-3|TRBV5-5|TRBD1|.
TGTGCCAGCAGGCCGAGGGACAGGGGCCAAGTAAGGTCCTCAGATACGCAGTATTTT
CASRPRDRGQVRSSDTQYF
>TRBJ1-2|TRBV27|TRBD1|few
TGTGCCAGCAGTCCATGGGACAGACCTAACTATGGCTACACCTTC
CASSPWDRPNYGYTF
>TRBJ1-2|TRBV19|TRBD1|.
TGTGCCAGTCTACAGGGGGCTAATGGCTACACCTTC
CASLQGANGYTF
>TRBJ2-2|TRBV4-1|.|.
TGCGCCAGCAGCCAAGCGGCGGTACCACTGGGTTCGAGCGGGGAGCTGTTTTTT
CASSQAAVPLGSSGELFF
>TRBJ1-5|TRBV19|.|.
TGTGCCAGTGGGGCGGCAGAAAACTATAGCAATCAGCCCCAGCATTTT
CASGAAENYSNQPQHF
>TRBJ1-1|TRBV14|TRBD1|once
TGTGCCAGCAGCACGCGACAGGGCAGGGGATCGGTGGTGAACACTGAAGCTTTCTTT
CASSTRQGRGSVVNTEAFF
>TRBJ2-7|TRBV28|.|.
TGTGCCAGCAGCAAAACCCGGGACTGGACTAACTACGAGCAGTACTTC
CASSKTRDWTNYEQYF
>TRBJ2-7|TRBV4-3|.|.
TGCGCCAGCAGCCAAGAGGTCTACGCCGGCTACGAGCAGTACTTC
CASSQEVYAGYEQYF
>TRBJ2-7|TRBV28|TRBD2|.
TGTGCCAGCAGTCCCCTTGGCCGGCGGGAGGCACCCTACGAGCAGTACTTC
CASSPLGRREAPYEQYF
>TRBJ2-7|TRBV7-4|TRBD1|.
TGTGCCAGCAGCCATGAAGCCGGACAGGGGACCTACGAGCAGTACTTC
CASSHEAGQGTYEQYF
>TRBJ1-1|TRBV6-5|TRBD1|.
TGTGCCAGCAGTTCAGGGACAGGGGCCTACACTGAAGCTTTCTTT
CASSSGTGAYTEAFF
>TRBJ2-3|TRBV6-5|TRBD2|.
TGTGCCAGCAGTTCGATAGCGGGAGGGCGGATAGATACGCAGTATTTT
CASSSIAGGRIDTQYF
>TRBJ2-3|TRBV5-1|TRBD1|.
TGCGCCAGCAGCATTGGACAGGTCCTGGGCACAGATACGCAGTATTTT
CASSIGQVLGTDTQYF